Below are 20 T cell receptor beta chains sequenced from a single sample in a study of blood T cell repertoires in COVID-19. Generated by immunoSEQ multiplex PCR, the TCRdb table keeps only in-frame clones and is missing some. Among over 200,000 clones listed, over 75% were seen once. The material sequenced was peripheral blood. Receptor source: an elderly woman with acute or convalescent COVID-19.

This chain connects TRBV2 to TRBJ2-5; possible D gene TRBD1, 6 bases. CDR3 length: 12 amino acids. Germline V gene sequence: CDR1 SNHLY, CDR2 FYNNEI. V lost 9 bases, J lost 5 bases, and 13 bases lay in between. The CDR3 DNA sequence: TGTGCCAGTGGGGCAGGGGTTGAGACCCAGTACTTC. Its translation is CASGAGVETQYF.

This clone was seen a handful of times. The CDR3 DNA reads as TGTGCCAGCAGCCAGCTTTCTAGCGGGGGTACTCCCTACGAGCAGTACTTC. It encodes CASSQLSSGGTPYEQYF. The rearrangement uses TRBV4-2 and TRBJ2-7; 10 bases align to TRBD2. The trim removed 3 bases at V and 2 bases at J, leaving 10 bases unmatched. The CDR3 is 17 amino acids. CDR1 and CDR2 from the germline V gene are LGHNA and YNFKEQ.

For the CDR3, the DNA is TGTGCCAGCAGCACCGGGGCAGGGGGCACGGAGACTGAAGCTTTCTTT. Its protein product is CASSTGAGGTETEAFF. The chain uses TRBV4-2 and TRBJ1-1; 8 bases align to TRBD1. The CDR3 loop spans 16 amino acids. Germline V gives CDR1 LGHNA, CDR2 YNFKEQ. J gave up 5 bases and V 5 bases, and 13 bases lay outside the gene matches.

The V call is TRBV6-5, the J call TRBJ1-2; TRBD1 might be the D (6 bases). The CDR3 is 13 residues long. The germline V gene encodes CDR1 MNHEY and CDR2 SVGAGI. Between the trimmed V and J ends, which lost 2 bases and 4 bases, there was a span of 8 bases. CDR3 protein: CASSYAGVYGYTF. The CDR3 DNA sequence: TGTGCCAGCAGTTACGCAGGGGTCTATGGCTACACCTTC.

The CDR3 region has the DNA TGCAGCGTTGTGAATGCGGGGGACACTGAAGCTTTCTTT. Translating it yields CSVVNAGDTEAFF. The chain has TRBV29-1 and TRBJ1-1, with D tentatively TRBD1 (5 bases). Trimming removed 4 bases from V and 3 bases from J, with 12 bases in between. Germline V CDR1 and CDR2: SQVTM, ANQGSEA. The CDR3 totals 13 residues.

The chain uses TRBV14 and TRBJ2-1, with D tentatively TRBD2 (6 bases). CDR1 is SGHDN and CDR2 is FVKESK in the germline V gene. The CDR3 spans 14 residues. V was pared by 4 bases and J by 1 base, with 8 bases between. CDR3 region: CASSRGLSYNEQFF. CDR3 bases: TGTGCCAGCAGCCGGGGACTTTCCTACAATGAGCAGTTCTTC.

The chain carries TRBV29-1 and TRBJ1-1, with TRBD1 identical over 11 bases. This CDR3 region has 15 residues. CDR1 is SQVTM, CDR2 ANQGSEA, per germline. The J segment lost 5 bases and the V segment lost 3 bases, leaving 8 bases of the junction unmatched. The CDR3 sequence: CSVDVGQGALTEAFF. For the CDR3, the DNA is TGCAGCGTTGACGTTGGACAGGGGGCTTTGACTGAAGCTTTCTTT.

The rearrangement uses TRBV19 and TRBJ2-5, with 7 nucleotides matching TRBD1. The germline gives CDR1 LNHDA, CDR2 SQIVND (reference sequence). The CDR3 extends over 13 amino acids. V trimming: 5 bases; J trimming: 0 bases; junction bases outside the gene matches: 0. The CDR3 reads CASSGTDQETQYF. The CDR3 nucleotides read TGTGCCAGTAGTGGGACAGACCAAGAGACCCAGTACTTC.

CDR3 DNA sequence: TGTGCCAGCAGCTCAGGTCCCACCATATATTTT. This gives the protein CASSSGPTIYF. The chain employs TRBV25-1 and TRBJ1-3; D gene unclear. This CDR3 has 11 residues. Germline V lookup: CDR1 MGHDK, CDR2 SYGVNS. Trimming removed 6 bases at V and 9 bases at J, with 9 bases between.

The V call is TRBV5-1, the J call TRBJ2-7, with a tentative D call TRBD1 (6 bases). Germline lookup yields CDR1 SGHRS and CDR2 YFSETQ. Trimming shortened V by 1 base and J by 2 bases, and 10 bases separated the two germline ends. CDR3 size: 14 residues. The CDR3 DNA reads as TGCGCCAGCAGCTTGCAAGGGGGACCCTACGAGCAGTACTTC. Protein: CASSLQGGPYEQYF.

The V gene is TRBV5-1, the J gene TRBJ1-5; D may be TRBD1 (5 bases). The CDR3 consists of 15 residues. Trimming took off 4 bases at V and 2 bases at J, with 13 bases between the two ends. Per the germline V gene, CDR1 is SGHRS and CDR2 is YFSETQ. The CDR3 region is CASSAGGGGNQPQHF. In DNA form, the CDR3 reads TGCGCCAGCAGCGCTGGGGGAGGGGGCAATCAGCCCCAGCATTTT.

The chain joins TRBV27 to TRBJ1-4; D gene unclear. With 9 bases removed from V and 0 bases from J, the gap between germline ends came to 8 bases. Germline CDR1 reads MNHEY; CDR2 reads SMNVEV (reference sequence). There are 13 residues in the CDR3. CDR3 DNA sequence: TGTGCCAGTGGGCCAGCAACTAATGAAAAACTGTTTTTT. It codes for CASGPATNEKLFF.

The gene calls are TRBV4-1 and TRBJ2-7; 8 bases are a match to TRBD2. Germline V lookup: CDR1 MGHRA, CDR2 YSYEKL. CDR3 length: 16 amino acids. V shed 0 bases and J 2 bases; nucleotides not matched to a gene: 6. Written as DNA, the CDR3 is TGCGCCAGCAGCCAAGAATGGGGAGCGGGGGCCTACGAGCAGTACTTC. Residues: CASSQEWGAGAYEQYF.

This chain connects TRBV6-5 to TRBJ1-2; D is perhaps TRBD1 (5 bases). The CDR3 is 13 amino acids. V dropped 6 bases and J dropped 1 base, with 9 bases sitting between them. The germline V gene has CDR1 MNHEY and CDR2 SVGAGI. CDR3 protein: CASRDGGNYGYTF. The CDR3 DNA sequence: TGTGCCAGCAGAGACGGGGGTAACTATGGCTACACCTTC.

This clone has more than one count but fewer than ten. The chain couples TRBV9 to TRBJ2-2, with 14 bases aligning to TRBD2. The CDR3 totals 18 residues. The V gene's germline CDR1 is SGDLS and CDR2 YYNGEE. Trimming removed 4 bases from V and 8 bases from J; junction bases left unmatched: 13. CDR3 sequence reads: CASSFGLAGGPLAGELFF. The CDR3, as DNA: TGTGCCAGCAGCTTTGGACTAGCGGGGGGCCCTCTGGCTGGGGAGCTGTTTTTT.

The V call is TRBV10-3, the J call TRBJ2-5; TRBD2 matches at 13 bases. Germline-derived CDR1 and CDR2 are ENHRY and SYGVKD. This CDR3 spans 18 amino acids. With V trimmed by 5 bases and J by 4 bases, 13 bases remained unmatched. The CDR3 region has the DNA TGTGCCATCAGTACCGCCGCAACTAGCGGGGGGGAGAGAGAGACCCAGTACTTC. It yields the protein CAISTAATSGGERETQYF.

The rearrangement uses TRBV11-1 and TRBJ2-2, with a weak D call TRBD1 (6 bases). CDR1 is SGHAT and CDR2 is FQDESV in the germline V gene (reference sequence). Between the trimmed V and J ends, which lost 1 base and 6 bases, there was a span of 15 bases. This CDR3 has 16 residues. CDR3 protein: CASSLDTGLQPGELFF. In DNA form, the CDR3 reads TGTGCCAGCAGCTTAGATACAGGGCTGCAACCCGGGGAGCTGTTTTTT. The full variable domain, with the rest looked up from reference TRBV11-1 and TRBJ2-2, is EAEVAQSPRYKITEKSQAVAFWCDPISGHATLYWYRQILGQGPELLVQFQDESVVDDSQLPKDRFSAERLKGVDSTLKIQPAELGDSAMYLCASSLDTGLQPGELFFGEGSRLTVL.

The chain links TRBV5-6 to TRBJ1-4; D is ambiguous. There are 15 residues in the CDR3. CDR1 and CDR2 (germline): SGHDT, YYEEEE. Trimming shortened V by 2 bases and J by 4 bases, and 12 bases separated the two germline ends. In nucleotides, the CDR3 is TGTGCCAGCAGCTTTATTACAGAGAGTAATGAAAAACTGTTTTTT. Protein sequence: CASSFITESNEKLFF.

This chain joins TRBV10-3 and TRBJ1-2, with D possibly being TRBD1 (6 bases). CDR1 is ENHRY, CDR2 SYGVKD, per germline. The CDR3 totals 15 residues. V lost 3 bases and J lost 0, with 11 bases in between. The CDR3 reads CAISDRQEANYGYTF. CDR3 DNA: TGTGCCATCAGTGACCGACAGGAGGCTAACTATGGCTACACCTTC.

The chain is built from TRBV21-1 and TRBJ2-2; TRBD2, as called in the table, went unchecked against the DNA. TRBV21-1 is deemed a pseudogene. The CDR3 runs 14 residues. The CDR3 region is CARSGRIVTGELFF. The CDR3 DNA is TGTGCCAGAAGCGGGAGGATTGTCACCGGGGAGCTGTTTTTT.